Listed below are T cell receptor beta chains from one sample, sequenced in a study of T-cell reconstitution after alpha-beta-depleted transplantation in children. TCRdb fed the PCR reads into MiXCR, producing one record per CDR3 protein. The repertoire holds about 78,000 distinct CDR3 sequences, with 12% to 15% as singletons. The sequencing used PBMCs, mostly from graft donor cells, collected 180 days after TCRalphabeta/CD19-depleted stem cell transplant. These receptors were collected from a male patient between 2 and 15 years old who had a stem cell transplant for acute lymphoblastic leukemia, so the T cells may come from the graft donor. CDR3s include the opening cysteine and the closing phenylalanine or tryptophan. The order of the fields is J gene, D gene, V gene, clone size, CDR3 DNA, CDR3 protein. A D gene is named only where the DNA matches it firmly. The size entry is marked missing in some rows and otherwise reads once, few, many or a size class.

TRBJ1-1	-	TRBV10-3	many	TGTGCCATCAGTGGTACACTGAACACTGAAGCTTTCTTT	CAISGTLNTEAFF
TRBJ1-4	TRBD1	TRBV15	few	TGTGCCACCAGCAGCCGGACAGGGAAAAAACTGTTTTTT	CATSSRTGKKLFF
TRBJ1-1	-	TRBV29-1	few	TGCAGCGGTGGCCCTACCATAAGGGGGGCTTTCTTT	CSGGPTIRGAFF
TRBJ1-2	TRBD1	TRBV28	-	TGTGCCAGCAGCGATCCGACAGGGGCGGGAAGGCCCTATGGCTACACCTTC	CASSDPTGAGRPYGYTF
TRBJ2-7	-	TRBV7-6	many	TGTGCCAGCAGCCTAACACCATACGAGCAGTACTTC	CASSLTPYEQYF
TRBJ2-2	-	TRBV27	-	TGTGCCAGCTCCCGCGGCAGGGGCCTTAACACCGGGGAGCTGTTTTTT	CASSRGRGLNTGELFF
TRBJ2-1	TRBD2	TRBV20-1	few	TGCAGTGCTAGTGGTGGGCTAGCGGGGACTTATGAGCAGTTCTTC	CSASGGLAGTYEQFF
TRBJ2-7	-	TRBV5-1	many	TGCGCCAGCAGCCTTAAACAGGGTGCTCCCTACGAGCAGTACTTC	CASSLKQGAPYEQYF
TRBJ2-5	-	TRBV28	few	TGTGCCAGCAGTTTACGCTTTAGGCAGGCCCCGGCAGAGGCCCAGTACTTC	CASSLRFRQAPAEAQYF
TRBJ2-1	-	TRBV5-1	few	TGCGCCAGCAGCTCCACTGTGCGGGGGCCCCATTACAATGAGCAGTTCTTC	CASSSTVRGPHYNEQFF
TRBJ1-1	TRBD1	TRBV19	-	TGTGCCAGTAGTATCCGGACAGGGGCAGGCACTGAAGCTTTCTTT	CASSIRTGAGTEAFF
TRBJ2-7	-	TRBV29-1	-	TGCAGCGTTGAGGGGCAGGGGATGAACGAGCAGTACTTC	CSVEGQGMNEQYF
TRBJ2-5	TRBD1	TRBV7-6	few	TGTGCCAGCAGTCCGGACAGGGCTGAGACCCAGTACTTC	CASSPDRAETQYF
TRBJ2-7	-	TRBV12-3/TRBV12-4	-	TGTGCCAGCGAGGGGGAGCCCTACGAGCAGTACTTC	CASEGEPYEQYF
TRBJ2-5	-	TRBV5-1	-	TGCGCCAGCAGCTTCGGGTCGTGGTACCAAGAGACCCAGTACTTC	CASSFGSWYQETQYF